This T cell receptor beta chain was recorded in a study of shared clonotypes between healthy human individuals. A word on this clone: The antigen is undetermined.

The ends were cut back, 3 bases at V and 6 bases at J, with 9 bases in the middle. Germline lookup yields CDR1 SGHTA and CDR2 FQGNSA. The CDR3 consists of 13 residues. The authors ran the assay at deep level. Produced via immunoSEQ multiplex PCR; TCRdb's table is partial and in-frame only. The sample yields millions of clones, roughly 92% seen once. Study results and limitations: Clonotype sharing among donors likely depends on sequencing depth. Researchers found naive subsets generally carried larger estimated richness than memory subsets.

Sequenced input: naive CD4+ T cells sorted from blood. Subset noted: CD45RA+ positively selected. The rearrangement uses TRBV7-2 and TRBJ1-5, with D unresolved. The receptor comes from a man younger than 30 in good health. As DNA, the CDR3 is TGTGCCAGCAGCTTTTTGGAAGGTCAGCCCCAGCATTTT. Its translation: CASSFLEGQPQHF.